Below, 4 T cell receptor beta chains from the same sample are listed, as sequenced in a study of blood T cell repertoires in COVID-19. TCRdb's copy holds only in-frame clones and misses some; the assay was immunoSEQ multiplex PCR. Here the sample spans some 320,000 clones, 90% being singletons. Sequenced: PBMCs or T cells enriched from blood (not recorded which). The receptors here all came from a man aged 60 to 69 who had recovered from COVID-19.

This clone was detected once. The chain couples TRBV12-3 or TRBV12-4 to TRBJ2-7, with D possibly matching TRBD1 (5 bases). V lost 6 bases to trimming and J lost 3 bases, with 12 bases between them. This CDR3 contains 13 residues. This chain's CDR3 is CASRGRGNYEQYF. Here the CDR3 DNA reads TGTGCCAGCAGGGGAAGGGGAAACTACGAGCAGTACTTC.

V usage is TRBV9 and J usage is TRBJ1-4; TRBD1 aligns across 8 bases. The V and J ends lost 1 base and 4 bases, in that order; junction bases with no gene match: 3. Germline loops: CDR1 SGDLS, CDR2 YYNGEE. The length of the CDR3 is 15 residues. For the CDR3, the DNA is TGTGCCAGCAGCGTACAGGGGGCGGTTAATGAAAAACTGTTTTTT. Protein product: CASSVQGAVNEKLFF. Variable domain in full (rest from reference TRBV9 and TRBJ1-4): DSGVTQTPKHLITATGQRVTLRCSPRSGDLSVYWYQQSLDQGLQFLIQYYNGEERAKGNILERFSAQQFPDLHSELNLSSLELGDSALYFCASSVQGAVNEKLFFGSGTQLSVL.

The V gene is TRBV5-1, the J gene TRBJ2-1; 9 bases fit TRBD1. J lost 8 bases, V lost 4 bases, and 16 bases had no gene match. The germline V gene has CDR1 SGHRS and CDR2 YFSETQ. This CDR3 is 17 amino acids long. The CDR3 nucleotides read TGCGCCAGCAGCCTGAACGATTGGGGACAGGGAAGGGATGAGCAGTTCTTC. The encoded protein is CASSLNDWGQGRDEQFF. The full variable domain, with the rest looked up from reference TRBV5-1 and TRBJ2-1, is KAGVTQTPRYLIKTRGQQVTLSCSPISGHRSVSWYQQTPGQGLQFLFEYFSETQRNKGNFPGRFSGRQFSNSRSEMNVSTLELGDSALYLCASSLNDWGQGRDEQFFGPGTRLTVL.

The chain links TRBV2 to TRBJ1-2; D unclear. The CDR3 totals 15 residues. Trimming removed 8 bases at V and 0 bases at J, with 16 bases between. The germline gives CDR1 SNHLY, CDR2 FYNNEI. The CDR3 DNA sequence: TGTGCCAGCTTCTCCGTACGGAGAGCTAACTATGGCTACACCTTC. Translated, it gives CASFSVRRANYGYTF. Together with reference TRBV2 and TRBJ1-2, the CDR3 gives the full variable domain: EPEVTQTPSHQVTQMGQEVILRCVPISNHLYFYWYRQILGQKVEFLVSFYNNEISEKSEIFDDQFSVERPDGSNFTLKIRSTKLEDSAMYFCASFSVRRANYGYTFGSGTRLTVV.